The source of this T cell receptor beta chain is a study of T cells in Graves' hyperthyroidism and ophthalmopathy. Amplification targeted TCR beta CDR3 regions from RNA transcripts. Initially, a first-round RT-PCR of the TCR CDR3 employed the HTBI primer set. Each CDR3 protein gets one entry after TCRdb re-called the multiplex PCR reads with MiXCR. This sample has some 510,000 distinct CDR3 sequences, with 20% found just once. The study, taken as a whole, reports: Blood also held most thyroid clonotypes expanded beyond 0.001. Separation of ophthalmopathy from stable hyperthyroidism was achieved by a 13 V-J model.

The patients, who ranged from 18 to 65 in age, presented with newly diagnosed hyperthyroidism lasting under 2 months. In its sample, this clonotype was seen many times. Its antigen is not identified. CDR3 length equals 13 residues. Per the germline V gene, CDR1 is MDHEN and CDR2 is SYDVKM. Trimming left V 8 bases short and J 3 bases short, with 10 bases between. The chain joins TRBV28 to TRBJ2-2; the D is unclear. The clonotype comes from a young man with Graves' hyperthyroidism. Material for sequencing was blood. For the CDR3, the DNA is TGTGCCAGCTTCGTAATGGACACCGGGGAGCTGTTTTTT. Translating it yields CASFVMDTGELFF.